These 14 T cell receptor beta chains share one sample of origin, sequenced in a study of CD8+ T cells in alopecia areata. Extracted RNA was reverse transcribed, and the resulting cDNA served as sequencing template. Repertoires were generated with immunoSEQ multiplex PCR, while TCRdb's copy carries only in-frame clones and drops some. The sample includes about 210,000 clones, about 57% of them seen just once. Stated treatment: oral pan-JAK inhibitor, 5-10 mg twice daily. Sequenced here: CD4+ T cells sorted from blood, sampled at week 4, from a patient treated with tofacitinib. Receptors were obtained from a human donor with alopecia areata.

The rearrangement joins TRBV29-1 to TRBJ2-5, with D unclear. Germline V gives CDR1 SQVTM, CDR2 ANQGSEA. V shed 6 bases and J shed 1 base, with 6 bases lying between them. This CDR3 comprises 11 residues. DNA of the CDR3: TGCAGCGTCGCGCTCCAAGAGACCCAGTACTTC. Amino acid sequence: CSVALQETQYF.

The chain has TRBV29-1 and TRBJ2-1, with a weak D call TRBD1 (6 bases). With 7 bases removed from V and 4 bases from J, the gap between germline ends came to 14 bases. CDR1 and CDR2 (germline): SQVTM, ANQGSEA. The CDR3 runs 13 residues. CDR3: CSGRRQDYNEQFF. Written as DNA, the CDR3 is TGCAGCGGACGCAGACAGGATTACAATGAGCAGTTCTTC.

The rearrangement uses TRBV29-1 and TRBJ2-5, with D possibly matching TRBD1 (5 bases). V was shortened by 7 bases and J by 4 bases, with 16 bases between the two germline ends. This CDR3 has 13 amino acids. CDR1 is SQVTM and CDR2 is ANQGSEA in the germline V gene. CDR3 sequence: CSASTVLRETQYF. The CDR3 bases are TGCAGCGCCTCGACAGTATTAAGAGAGACCCAGTACTTC.

This chain joins TRBV30 and TRBJ1-4, with 9 bases identical to TRBD1. V shed 3 bases and J 6 bases; nucleotides not matched to a gene: 8. The CDR3 has 15 residues. Germline V gene sequence: CDR1 GTSNPN, CDR2 SVGIG (reference sequence). The CDR3 bases are TGTGCCTGGAGAGAAAAGACAGGGGGGTATGAAAAACTGTTTTTT. It yields the protein CAWREKTGGYEKLFF.

The V gene is TRBV4-3, the J gene TRBJ2-3; D remains ambiguous. This CDR3 has 14 residues. Trimming took off 2 bases at V and 2 bases at J, with 8 bases between the two ends. Germline V gives CDR1 LGHNA, CDR2 YSLEER. The CDR3 protein is CASSQQVNTDTQYF. The CDR3 DNA reads TGCGCCAGCAGCCAACAGGTTAACACAGATACGCAGTATTTT.

Comments on this clone: A far larger clone is off by one base, so a read error is likely. Other DNA sequences within the sample encode an identical CDR3. This chain joins TRBV6-4 and TRBJ2-2; TRBD2 aligns across 11 bases. This CDR3 spans 15 amino acids. Germline CDR1 is MRHNA and CDR2 is SNTAGT. Unmatched junction bases numbered 3, after V lost 6 bases and J lost 3 bases. The CDR3 sequence is CASSVAGGDTGELFF. As DNA, the CDR3 is TGTGCCAGCAGCGTAGCGGGGGGGGACACCGGGGAGCTGTTTTTT.

The rearrangement joins TRBV30 to TRBJ2-1; TRBD2 is a possible D gene (6 bases). CDR3 length: 12 residues. Trimming stripped 2 bases from V and 8 bases from J, with 10 bases between. Germline assignment: CDR1 GTSNPN and CDR2 SVGIG (reference sequence). The CDR3 coding sequence is TGTGCCTGGAGTATCAGCGGGTATGAGCAGTTCTTC. Its protein is CAWSISGYEQFF.

The chain is built from TRBV9 and TRBJ2-1, with 11 bases aligning to TRBD2. Germline CDR1 is SGDLS and CDR2 is YYNGEE. V shed 4 bases and J 4 bases; nucleotides not matched to a gene: 22. The CDR3 runs 21 residues. In nucleotides, the CDR3 is TGTGCCAGCAGCCCCCGAAGGGGATTAGCGGGGGGGCACAATAATTACAATGAGCAGTTCTTC. Translating it yields CASSPRRGLAGGHNNYNEQFF.

This chain uses TRBV7-9 with TRBJ2-3; the D gene is possibly TRBD2 (6 bases). The CDR3 length is 14 residues. Germline loops: CDR1 SEHNR, CDR2 FQNEAQ (reference sequence). Deletions cut 5 bases from V and 1 base from J, with 10 bases between. CDR3 loop: CASSPQRGTDTQYF. DNA for the CDR3: TGTGCCAGCAGCCCCCAGCGGGGCACAGATACGCAGTATTTT.

This chain connects TRBV9 to TRBJ2-3; tentatively, D is TRBD1 or TRBD2 (5 bases each). The CDR3 runs 19 residues. V lost 3 bases, J lost 0 bases, and 23 bases lay in between. Germline assignment: CDR1 SGDLS and CDR2 YYNGEE. This CDR3 is CASSGFRDGRWPSTDTQYF. The CDR3 coding sequence is TGTGCCAGCAGCGGATTTCGGGACGGGCGTTGGCCTAGCACAGATACGCAGTATTTT.

This sequence joins TRBV5-6 and TRBJ2-1; 12 bases match TRBD2. The CDR3 is 17 residues long. The V and J ends lost 5 bases and 0 bases, in that order; junction bases with no gene match: 6. CDR1 SGHDT and CDR2 YYEEEE come from the germline V gene. CDR3 protein: CASRLAGGPPSYNEQFF. Written as DNA, the CDR3 is TGTGCCAGCAGACTAGCGGGAGGACCTCCCTCCTACAATGAGCAGTTCTTC.

The V gene is TRBV30, the J gene TRBJ1-5, with 7 bases aligning to TRBD1. The V gene's germline CDR1 is GTSNPN and CDR2 SVGIG (reference sequence). The CDR3 sequence is 14 residues long. Germline trimming cut 4 bases from V and 3 bases from J; bases unmatched to any gene: 6. CDR3 bases: TGTGCCTGGAACTCAGGGGGGGACAATCAGCCCCAGCATTTT. Translated: CAWNSGGDNQPQHF.

This clone was seen at least ten times. The V call is TRBV6-1, the J call TRBJ1-5, with D tentatively TRBD1 (5 bases). V was shortened by 0 bases and J by 11 bases, with 14 bases between the two germline ends. CDR3 size: 14 residues. CDR1 and CDR2 from the germline V gene are MNHNS and SASEGT. In DNA form, the CDR3 reads TGTGCCAGCAGTGAAGCGACTCAGGGTACGGCCCAGCATTTT. This sequence encodes CASSEATQGTAQHF.

The sample holds many counts of this clone. The chain carries TRBV4-2 and TRBJ1-4, with 9 bases identical to TRBD1. With V trimmed by 0 bases and J by 5 bases, 1 base remained unmatched. Germline lookup yields CDR1 LGHNA and CDR2 YNFKEQ. The CDR3 is 15 residues long. The CDR3 coding sequence is TGTGCCAGCAGCCAAGAAGGACAGGGGAATGAAAAACTGTTTTTT. Amino acids: CASSQEGQGNEKLFF.